This TCR beta chain was captured by sequencing in a study of T cells in localized non-small cell lung cancer. Germline loops: CDR1 MGHRA, CDR2 YSYEKL. Unmatched junction bases numbered 4, after V lost 0 bases and J lost 3 bases. This CDR3 is 15 amino acids long. Study-wide results and caveats: The greatest T cell clonality was found in uninvolved adjacent lung (higher than in tumor). Median approximately 58 top-100 tumor clones were shared with paired adjacent lung. Because researchers sequenced only one region of the tumor, heterogeneity is still possible. Prolonged overall survival went with higher T cell density in the blood.

Assay used: immunoSEQ multiplex PCR; TCRdb lists only in-frame clones, some missing. The sample records around 140,000 clones, around 89% being singletons. To note about this clone: Its target is unknown.

Specimen: peripheral blood, collected before any cancer treatment. The sequence was obtained from a female donor aged 60 or older with stage I lung adenocarcinoma. The chain employs TRBV4-1 and TRBJ2-7, with 8 nucleotides matching TRBD1. The chain's CDR3 is CASSQDRDRGYEQYF. The CDR3 DNA reads TGCGCCAGCAGCCAAGATCGAGACAGGGGCTACGAGCAGTACTTC.